Listed here are 21 T cell receptor beta chains from one sample, sequenced in a study of blood T cell repertoires in COVID-19. Sequenced by immunoSEQ multiplex PCR; TCRdb stores in-frame clones only, minus some. The data contain fewer than 75,000 clones, roughly nine tenths of them singletons. The specimen sequenced was peripheral blood. These receptors originate from an elderly man with acute or convalescent COVID-19.

The chain couples TRBV19 to TRBJ2-2; 8 positions match TRBD1. The CDR3 totals 15 residues. V was pared by 5 bases and J by 5 bases, with 7 bases of the junction left unmatched. From germline, CDR1 is LNHDA and CDR2 SQIVND (reference sequence). The chain's CDR3 is CASSLDRVNTGELFF. The CDR3 DNA is TGTGCCAGTAGTTTGGACAGGGTTAATACCGGGGAGCTGTTTTTT.

V and J are TRBV7-9 and TRBJ2-3, with 11 bases identical to TRBD1. The CDR3 is 18 amino acids. Germline V gene lookup returns CDR1 SEHNR and CDR2 FQNEAQ (reference sequence). The V and J ends lost 5 bases and 2 bases, in that order; junction bases with no gene match: 12. The CDR3 coding sequence is TGTGCCAGCAGCGATCCCTCCGGGACAGGGGGGTACACAGATACGCAGTATTTT. The encoded protein is CASSDPSGTGGYTDTQYF.

This clone appeared a single time. The V gene is TRBV9, the J gene TRBJ1-3, with TRBD1 matching 10 bases. Germline values: CDR1 SGDLS, CDR2 YYNGEE. The length of the CDR3 is 17 residues. J was trimmed by 0 bases and V by 0 bases; bases with no gene match: 3. CDR3 loop: CASSVGQGAASGNTIYF. CDR3 bases: TGTGCCAGCAGCGTAGGACAGGGGGCGGCCTCTGGAAACACCATATATTTT.

This chain connects TRBV5-1 to TRBJ2-3, with 8 bases lining up with TRBD1. The CDR3 has 17 residues. CDR1 is SGHRS and CDR2 is YFSETQ in the germline V gene. V trimming: 1 base; J trimming: 1 base; junction bases outside the gene matches: 8. The CDR3 DNA reads TGCGCCAGCAGCTTGACCCCAGGGGGCGACCGCACAGATACGCAGTATTTT. Translated, it gives CASSLTPGGDRTDTQYF. Based on the CDR3 plus reference TRBV5-1 and TRBJ2-3, the full variable domain is KAGVTQTPRYLIKTRGQQVTLSCSPISGHRSVSWYQQTPGQGLQFLFEYFSETQRNKGNFPGRFSGRQFSNSRSEMNVSTLELGDSALYLCASSLTPGGDRTDTQYFGPGTRLTVL.

This clone was seen a handful of times. This chain uses TRBV12-3 or TRBV12-4 with TRBJ1-6; D is unclear. This CDR3 has 13 amino acids. DNA of the CDR3: TGTGGGTCCGGAGACTCCTATAATTCACCCCTCCACTTT. This sequence encodes CGSGDSYNSPLHF.

This rearrangement joins TRBV2 to TRBJ1-5; unclear D gene. V lost 5 bases and J lost 0, with 8 bases in between. The CDR3 contains 14 residues. The germline CDR1 and CDR2 sequences are SNHLY and FYNNEI. The CDR3: CASSITDSNQPQHF. Here the CDR3 DNA reads TGTGCCAGCAGTATCACTGATAGCAATCAGCCCCAGCATTTT.

The genes are TRBV2 and TRBJ2-1, with 13 bases aligning to TRBD2. J gave up 7 bases and V 7 bases, and 7 bases lay outside the gene matches. The CDR3 loop spans 15 amino acids. CDR1 and CDR2 (germline): SNHLY, FYNNEI. The CDR3 coding sequence is TGTGCCAGCACTAGGACTAGCGGGAGTCGGAATGAGCAGTTCTTC. This gives the protein CASTRTSGSRNEQFF. The full variable domain, completed using reference TRBV2 and TRBJ2-1, is EPEVTQTPSHQVTQMGQEVILRCVPISNHLYFYWYRQILGQKVEFLVSFYNNEISEKSEIFDDQFSVERPDGSNFTLKIRSTKLEDSAMYFCASTRTSGSRNEQFFGPGTRLTVL.

The chain employs TRBV27 and TRBJ1-4; D gene unclear. Germline CDR1 MNHEY, CDR2 SMNVEV (reference sequence). V lost 6 bases to trimming and J lost 5 bases, with 13 bases between them. This CDR3 comprises 14 residues. CDR3 amino acids: CASRRVGFNEKLFF. CDR3 in DNA: TGTGCCAGCAGGCGTGTCGGGTTCAATGAAAAACTGTTTTTT.

This rearrangement joins TRBV15 to TRBJ1-4, with 7 bases lining up with TRBD1. Germline V gene sequence: CDR1 LNHNV, CDR2 YYDKDF (reference sequence). Trimming took 4 bases from V and 4 from J; bases not matched to a gene: 3. This CDR3 contains 14 residues. The CDR3 spells CATSTDRVNEKLFF. The CDR3, as DNA: TGTGCCACCAGCACCGACAGGGTTAATGAAAAACTGTTTTTT.

The gene calls are TRBV9 and TRBJ2-3, with 8 bases that match TRBD2. Germline-derived CDR1 and CDR2 are SGDLS and YYNGEE. This CDR3 region has 15 residues. V shed 1 base and J 6 bases; nucleotides not matched to a gene: 7. The CDR3, as DNA: TGTGCCAGCAGCGTAACGGGGGGGCAAGCGGATACGCAGTATTTT. Its protein is CASSVTGGQADTQYF.

The chain uses TRBV2 and TRBJ2-5; 8 nucleotides align to TRBD2. After removal of 7 bases from V and 9 bases from J, the junction contained 10 bases not matched to a gene. The CDR3 is 13 amino acids. The germline V gene has CDR1 SNHLY and CDR2 FYNNEI. CDR3 in DNA: TGTGCCAGCAATCGGGAGGGTCCAAAGGCCCAGTACTTC. It specifies CASNREGPKAQYF.

The rearrangement joins TRBV24-1 to TRBJ1-1, with D possibly being TRBD1 (6 bases). The germline V gene encodes CDR1 KGHDR and CDR2 SFDVKD. V lost 3 bases and J 3 bases, leaving 10 bases between the germline ends. The CDR3 is 14 residues long. Written as DNA, the CDR3 is TGTGCCACCAGTGATGGGGGCGAGCACACTGAAGCTTTCTTT. Residues: CATSDGGEHTEAFF.

The CDR3 sequence: CASSLETGLAASWEQYF. The DNA for the CDR3 is TGTGCCAGCAGCTTAGAGACGGGACTAGCGGCCAGTTGGGAGCAGTACTTC. The chain couples TRBV7-2 to TRBJ2-7; 11 positions match TRBD2. There are 17 residues in the CDR3. Germline V gene data show CDR1 as SGHTA and CDR2 as FQGNSA. After removal of 1 base from V and 7 bases from J, the junction contained 12 bases not matched to a gene.

The chain employs TRBV5-4 and TRBJ2-2; TRBD1 might be the D (6 bases). The V and J ends lost 1 base and 4 bases respectively, with 8 bases between them. The length of the CDR3 is 14 residues. Germline CDR1 and CDR2: SGHNT and YYREEE (reference sequence). This CDR3 reads CASSLTGITGELFF. The CDR3 DNA follows: TGTGCCAGCAGCTTGACAGGGATCACCGGGGAGCTGTTTTTT.

This clone was seen once. The chain has TRBV3-1 (or the pseudogene TRBV3-2) and TRBJ1-3, with D possibly TRBD1 on 6 matching bases. The V and J ends lost 5 bases and 3 bases respectively, with 17 bases between them. The germline V gene encodes CDR1 LGHDT and CDR2 YNNKEL (reference sequence). The CDR3 is 16 amino acids. CDR3 sequence reads: CASSSRGGLGGNTIYF. In DNA, the CDR3 is TGTGCCAGCAGCTCAAGGGGGGGGTTAGGTGGAAACACCATATATTTT.

The rearrangement uses TRBV11-2 and TRBJ2-3; the match to TRBD2 covers 9 bases. Per germline, CDR1 SGHAT and CDR2 FQNNGV. V gave up 1 base and J gave up 8 bases; unmatched junction bases: 10. CDR3 length equals 16 residues. The CDR3 loop is CASSLVVGGGAFTQYF. CDR3 sequence (DNA): TGTGCCAGCAGCTTAGTAGTGGGCGGGGGGGCATTTACGCAGTATTTT.

The genes are TRBV7-9 and TRBJ1-2; D is perhaps TRBD1 (6 bases). CDR3 length equals 16 residues. Trimming stripped 5 bases from V and 4 bases from J, with 20 bases between. Germline CDR1 reads SEHNR; CDR2 reads FQNEAQ (reference sequence). CDR3 nucleotides: TGTGCCAGCAGCAAAACCTCAGGGGACGCCGCCTATGGCTACACCTTC. Protein product: CASSKTSGDAAYGYTF.

This chain joins TRBV10-3 and TRBJ1-6, with D unclear. The CDR3 consists of 16 residues. Germline CDR1 is ENHRY and CDR2 is SYGVKD. The V end lost 4 bases, the J end lost 0 bases, and 10 bases lay between the germline ends. The CDR3 loop reads CAISAHSLSYNSPLHF. The CDR3, as DNA: TGTGCCATCAGTGCCCACTCTCTCTCCTATAATTCACCCCTCCACTTT.

The CDR3: CASSPQVRQNTEAFF. CDR3 DNA: TGTGCCAGCAGCCCCCAGGTCAGGCAGAACACTGAAGCTTTCTTT. V is TRBV3-1 (or the pseudogene TRBV3-2) and J is TRBJ1-1; D remains ambiguous. From germline, CDR1 is LGHDT and CDR2 YNNKEL (reference sequence). The CDR3 loop spans 15 amino acids. V was pared by 4 bases and J by 1 base, with 13 bases between.

This clone has just a few counts. The chain recombines TRBV6-5 with TRBJ1-1; D may be TRBD1 (5 bases). The V end was cut by 10 bases, the J end by 11 bases, with 14 bases between. CDR3 length: 10 amino acids. Germline CDR1 MNHEY, CDR2 SVGAGI. The CDR3 is CATAGKTAFF. CDR3 in DNA: TGTGCCACAGCAGGGAAGACGGCTTTCTTT.

V gene TRBV2 combines with J gene TRBJ1-2; TRBD1 matches at 7 bases. The CDR3 contains 13 residues. J was trimmed by 4 bases and V by 9 bases; bases with no gene match: 8. Germline CDR1 SNHLY, CDR2 FYNNEI. The CDR3 is CARGQNGSYGYTF. DNA of the CDR3: TGTGCCAGGGGACAGAATGGGAGCTATGGCTACACCTTC.